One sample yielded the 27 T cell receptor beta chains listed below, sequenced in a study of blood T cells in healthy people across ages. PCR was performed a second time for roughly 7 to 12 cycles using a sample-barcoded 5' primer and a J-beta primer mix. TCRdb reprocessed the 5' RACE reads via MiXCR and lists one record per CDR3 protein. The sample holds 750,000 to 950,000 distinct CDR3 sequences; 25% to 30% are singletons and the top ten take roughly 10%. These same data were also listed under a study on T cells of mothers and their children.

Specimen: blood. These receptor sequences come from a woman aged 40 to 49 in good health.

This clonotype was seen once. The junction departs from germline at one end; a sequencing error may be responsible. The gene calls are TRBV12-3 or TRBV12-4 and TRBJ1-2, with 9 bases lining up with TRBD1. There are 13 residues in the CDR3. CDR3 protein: CASTMTGGYGCTF. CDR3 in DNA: TGTGCCAGCACCATGACAGGGGGTTATGGCTGCACCTTC.

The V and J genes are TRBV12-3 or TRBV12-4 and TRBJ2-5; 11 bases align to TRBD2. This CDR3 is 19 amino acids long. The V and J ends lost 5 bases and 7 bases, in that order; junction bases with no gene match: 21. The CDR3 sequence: CASSPASLAGVSLWGTQYF. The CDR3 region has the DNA TGTGCCAGCAGTCCAGCCTCACTAGCGGGGGTCTCCTTGTGGGGGACCCAGTACTTC.

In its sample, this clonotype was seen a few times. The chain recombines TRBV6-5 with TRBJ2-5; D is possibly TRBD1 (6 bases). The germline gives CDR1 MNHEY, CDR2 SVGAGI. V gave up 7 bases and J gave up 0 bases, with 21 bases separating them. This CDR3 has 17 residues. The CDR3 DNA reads TGTGCCAGCATTATTACCCGGGGACACCGCTACCAAGAGACCCAGTACTTC. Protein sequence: CASIITRGHRYQETQYF.

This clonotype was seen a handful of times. CDR3 protein: CASSFQTGIYGYTF. CDR3 bases: TGTGCCAGCAGTTTCCAGACAGGGATCTATGGCTACACCTTC. The V and J genes are TRBV12-3 or TRBV12-4 and TRBJ1-2; TRBD1 aligns across 7 bases. The CDR3 covers 14 residues. J was trimmed by 4 bases and V by 3 bases; bases with no gene match: 5.

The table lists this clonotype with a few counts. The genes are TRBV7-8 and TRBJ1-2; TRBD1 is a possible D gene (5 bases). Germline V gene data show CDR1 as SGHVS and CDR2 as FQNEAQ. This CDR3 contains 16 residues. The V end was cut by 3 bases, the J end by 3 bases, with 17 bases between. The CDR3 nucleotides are TGTGCCAGCAGCTTCCCTAAAGAGAGGGGTTACTATGGCTACACCTTC. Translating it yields CASSFPKERGYYGYTF. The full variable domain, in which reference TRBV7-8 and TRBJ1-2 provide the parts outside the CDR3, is GAGVSQSPRYKVAKRGQDVALRCDPISGHVSLFWYQQALGQGPEFLTYFQNEAQLDKSGLPSDRFFAERPEGSVSTLKIQRTQQEDSAVYLCASSFPKERGYYGYTFGSGTRLTVV.

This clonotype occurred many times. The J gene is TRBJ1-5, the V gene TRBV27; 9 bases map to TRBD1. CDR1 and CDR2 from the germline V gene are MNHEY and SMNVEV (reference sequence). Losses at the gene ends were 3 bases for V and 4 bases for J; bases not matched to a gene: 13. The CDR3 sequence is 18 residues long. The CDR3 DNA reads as TGTGCCAGCAGTTTGGGGCCGAGGACAGGGGCACTGAATCAGCCCCAGCATTTT. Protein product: CASSLGPRTGALNQPQHF.

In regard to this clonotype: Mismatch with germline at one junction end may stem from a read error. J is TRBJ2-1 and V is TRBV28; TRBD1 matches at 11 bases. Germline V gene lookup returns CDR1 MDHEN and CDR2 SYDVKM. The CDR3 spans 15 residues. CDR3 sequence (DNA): TGTGCCAGCAGTCTCGGGACAGGGGGGTCCAATAAGCAGTTCTTC. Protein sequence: CASSLGTGGSNKQFF.

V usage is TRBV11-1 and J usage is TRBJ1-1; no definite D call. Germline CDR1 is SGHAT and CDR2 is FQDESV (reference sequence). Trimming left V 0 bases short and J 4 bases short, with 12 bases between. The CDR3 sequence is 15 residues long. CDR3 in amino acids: CASSLARGDSTEAFF. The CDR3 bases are TGTGCCAGCAGCTTAGCTCGGGGAGATAGCACTGAAGCTTTCTTT.

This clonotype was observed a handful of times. In nucleotides, the CDR3 is TGTGCCAGCAGCGTGGAGGGGGGGCTGCGAACTGAAGCTTTCTTT. Its translation is CASSVEGGLRTEAFF. This chain links TRBV7-9 with TRBJ1-1, with D possibly TRBD1 on 6 matching bases. The V end was cut by 5 bases, the J end by 5 bases, with 18 bases between. The CDR3 is made up of 15 amino acids. The V gene's germline CDR1 is SEHNR and CDR2 FQNEAQ (reference sequence).

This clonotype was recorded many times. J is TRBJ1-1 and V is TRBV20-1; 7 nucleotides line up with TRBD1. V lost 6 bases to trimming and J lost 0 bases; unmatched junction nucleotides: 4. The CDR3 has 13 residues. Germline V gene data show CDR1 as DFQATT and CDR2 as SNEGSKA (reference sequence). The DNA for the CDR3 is TGCAGTGCGCCGGGACAGTTGAACACTGAAGCTTTCTTT. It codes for CSAPGQLNTEAFF.

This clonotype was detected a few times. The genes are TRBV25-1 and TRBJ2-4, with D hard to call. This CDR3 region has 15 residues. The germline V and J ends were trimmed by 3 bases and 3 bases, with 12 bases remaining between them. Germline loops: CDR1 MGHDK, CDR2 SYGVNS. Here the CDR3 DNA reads TGTGCCAGCAGTGAGGGCAACGGTGTCAAAAACATTCAGTACTTC. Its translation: CASSEGNGVKNIQYF. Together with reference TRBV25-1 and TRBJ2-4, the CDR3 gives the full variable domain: EADIYQTPRYLVIGTGKKITLECSQTMGHDKMYWYQQDPGMELHLIHYSYGVNSTEKGDLSSESTVSRIRTEHFPLTLESARPSHTSQYLCASSEGNGVKNIQYFGAGTRLSVL.

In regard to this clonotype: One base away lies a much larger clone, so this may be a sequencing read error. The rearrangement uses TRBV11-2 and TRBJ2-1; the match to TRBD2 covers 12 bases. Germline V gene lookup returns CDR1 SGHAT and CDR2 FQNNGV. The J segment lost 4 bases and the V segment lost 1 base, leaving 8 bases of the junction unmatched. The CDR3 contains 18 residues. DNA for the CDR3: TGTGCCAGCAGCTTAGCCCCTAGCGGGGGGGTCGGGTACAATGAGCAGTTCTTC. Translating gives CASSLAPSGGVGYNEQFF. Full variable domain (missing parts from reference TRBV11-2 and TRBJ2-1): EAGVAQSPRYKIIEKRQSVAFWCNPISGHATLYWYQQILGQGPKLLIQFQNNGVVDDSQLPKDRFSAERLKGVDSTLKIQPAKLEDSAVYLCASSLAPSGGVGYNEQFFGPGTRLTVL.

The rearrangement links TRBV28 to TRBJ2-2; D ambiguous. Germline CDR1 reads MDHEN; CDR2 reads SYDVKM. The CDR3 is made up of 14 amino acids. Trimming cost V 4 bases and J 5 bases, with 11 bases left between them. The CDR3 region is CASSSRRGTGELFF. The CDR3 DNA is TGTGCCAGCAGTTCCAGGAGAGGAACCGGGGAGCTGTTTTTT.

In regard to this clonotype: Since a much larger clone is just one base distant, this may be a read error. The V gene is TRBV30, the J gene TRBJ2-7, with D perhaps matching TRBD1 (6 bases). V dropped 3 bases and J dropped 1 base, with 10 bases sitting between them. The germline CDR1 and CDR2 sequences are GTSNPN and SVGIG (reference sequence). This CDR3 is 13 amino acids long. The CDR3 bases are TGTGCCTGGAGGGGTCAGGGGTCCTACGAGCAGTACTTC. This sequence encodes CAWRGQGSYEQYF.

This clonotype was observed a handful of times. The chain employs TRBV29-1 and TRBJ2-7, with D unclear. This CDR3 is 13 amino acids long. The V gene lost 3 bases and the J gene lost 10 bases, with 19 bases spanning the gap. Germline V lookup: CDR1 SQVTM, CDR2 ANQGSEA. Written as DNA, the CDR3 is TGCAGCGTTGAGGCCCCCGGGCCCCGCGCCCAGTACTTC. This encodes CSVEAPGPRAQYF.

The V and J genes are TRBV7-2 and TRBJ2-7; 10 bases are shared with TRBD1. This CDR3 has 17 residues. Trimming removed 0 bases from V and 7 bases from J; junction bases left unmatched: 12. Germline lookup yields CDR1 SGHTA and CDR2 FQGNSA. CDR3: CASSLALNLDRGVEQYF. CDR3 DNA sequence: TGTGCCAGCAGCTTAGCGCTAAACTTGGACAGGGGGGTTGAGCAGTACTTC.

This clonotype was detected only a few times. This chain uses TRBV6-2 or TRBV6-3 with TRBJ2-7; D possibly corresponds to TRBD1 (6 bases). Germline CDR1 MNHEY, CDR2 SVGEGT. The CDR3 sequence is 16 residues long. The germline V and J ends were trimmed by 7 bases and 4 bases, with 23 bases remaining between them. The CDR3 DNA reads TGTGCCAGCATCACAGGGTTTGACGGGATTCCTTACGAGCAGTACTTC. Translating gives CASITGFDGIPYEQYF.

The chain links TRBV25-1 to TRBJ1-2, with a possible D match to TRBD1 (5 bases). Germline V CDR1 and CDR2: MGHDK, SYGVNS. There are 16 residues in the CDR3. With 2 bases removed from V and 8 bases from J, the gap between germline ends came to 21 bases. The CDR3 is CASSETYPGPYGGYTF. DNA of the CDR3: TGTGCCAGCAGTGAAACTTATCCAGGGCCATACGGGGGCTACACCTTC.

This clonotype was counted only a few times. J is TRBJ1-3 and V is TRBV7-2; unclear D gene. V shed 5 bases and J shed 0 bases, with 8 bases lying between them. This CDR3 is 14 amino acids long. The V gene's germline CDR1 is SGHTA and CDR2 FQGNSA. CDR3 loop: CASSPGSSGNTIYF. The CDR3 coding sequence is TGTGCCAGCAGCCCCGGGAGCTCTGGAAACACCATATATTTT.

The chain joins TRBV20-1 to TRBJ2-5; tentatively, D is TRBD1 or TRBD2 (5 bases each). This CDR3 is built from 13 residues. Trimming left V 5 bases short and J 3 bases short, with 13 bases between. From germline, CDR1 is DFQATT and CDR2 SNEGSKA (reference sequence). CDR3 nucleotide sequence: TGCAGTGCTGCTCCGGGGCTAAAAGAGACCCAGTACTTC. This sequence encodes CSAAPGLKETQYF.

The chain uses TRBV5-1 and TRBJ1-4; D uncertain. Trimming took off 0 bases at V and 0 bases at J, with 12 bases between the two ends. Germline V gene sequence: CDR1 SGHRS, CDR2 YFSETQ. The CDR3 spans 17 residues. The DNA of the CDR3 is TGCGCCAGCAGCTTGGCCAACGCAGGTGCAACTAATGAAAAACTGTTTTTT. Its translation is CASSLANAGATNEKLFF.

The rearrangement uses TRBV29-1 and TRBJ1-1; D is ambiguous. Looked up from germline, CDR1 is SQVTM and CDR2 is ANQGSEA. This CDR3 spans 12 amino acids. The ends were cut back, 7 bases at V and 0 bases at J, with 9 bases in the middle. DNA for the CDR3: TGCAGCGGGGCAGACATGAACACTGAAGCTTTCTTT. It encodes CSGADMNTEAFF.

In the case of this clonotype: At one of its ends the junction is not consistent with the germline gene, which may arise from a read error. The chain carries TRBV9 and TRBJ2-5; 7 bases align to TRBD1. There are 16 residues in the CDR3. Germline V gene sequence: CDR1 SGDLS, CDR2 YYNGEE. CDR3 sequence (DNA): TGTGCCAGCAGCCCGGGACAGCTTTACTCCCAAGAGACCCGGTACTTC. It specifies CASSPGQLYSQETRYF.

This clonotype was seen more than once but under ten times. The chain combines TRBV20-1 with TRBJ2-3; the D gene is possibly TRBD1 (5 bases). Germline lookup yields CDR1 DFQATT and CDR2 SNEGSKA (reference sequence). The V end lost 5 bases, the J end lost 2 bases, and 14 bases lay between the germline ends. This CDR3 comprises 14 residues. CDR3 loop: CSAGGTGTTDTQYF. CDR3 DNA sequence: TGCAGTGCTGGCGGTACAGGAACCACAGATACGCAGTATTTT.

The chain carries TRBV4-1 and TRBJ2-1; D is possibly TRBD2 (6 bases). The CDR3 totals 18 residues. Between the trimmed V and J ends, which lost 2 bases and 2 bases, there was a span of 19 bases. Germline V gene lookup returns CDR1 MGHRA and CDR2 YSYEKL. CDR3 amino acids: CASSQPNWRGWTYNEQFF. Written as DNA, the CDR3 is TGCGCCAGCAGCCAACCAAACTGGCGGGGTTGGACCTACAATGAGCAGTTCTTC.

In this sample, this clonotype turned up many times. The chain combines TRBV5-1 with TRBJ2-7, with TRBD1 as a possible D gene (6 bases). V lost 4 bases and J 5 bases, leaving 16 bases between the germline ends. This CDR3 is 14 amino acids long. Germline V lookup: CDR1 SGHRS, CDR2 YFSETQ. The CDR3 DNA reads TGCGCCAGCAGCACCGGGACACTGAGTAACGAGCAGTACTTC. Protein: CASSTGTLSNEQYF.

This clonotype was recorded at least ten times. The CDR3 sequence: CASSPGTSGVGEQYF. The CDR3, as DNA: TGTGCCAGCAGCCCCGGGACTAGCGGGGTAGGAGAGCAGTACTTC. The chain has TRBV12-3 or TRBV12-4 and TRBJ2-7; TRBD2 matches at 13 bases. The V and J ends lost 6 bases and 7 bases, in that order; junction bases with no gene match: 9. This CDR3 is 15 amino acids long.